The source of this T cell receptor (beta chain) is a study of cytomegalovirus exposure and HLA in healthy donors (dated by TCRdb to about 2017). Regarding the research as a whole: An earlier analysis of roughly 610 of the donors reported approximately 260 Gb of sequence data and around 110 million unique TCR beta sequences obtained from about 200 million T cells. Around 330 gigabases of sequencing data and around 85 million unique TCR sequences made up an early release that covered about 640 HLA-typed donors. Among the approximately 400 genotyped donors, around 81% belonged to the genetic ancestry cluster associated with self-reported Caucasian donors. The study was designed to test whether signatures of past pathogen exposure could be identified by cataloging public T cell receptors. The T cell repertoires of 666 subjects were profiled by immunosequencing and related to cytomegalovirus serostatus. Along with the roughly 670-subject first cohort, a separate validation cohort of over a hundred different subjects was used. To predict cytomegalovirus infection status, the study brought together high-throughput TCR immunosequencing, statistical association of individual TCRs with disease status, and machine learning. To study patterns of TCR occurrence, a later analysis re-analyzed previously published TCR beta repertoires from several hundred donors and added high-resolution HLA genotyping. Rather than drawing on any new phenotypic data, the later analysis identified candidate immune exposures from TCR beta sequences and the way those sequences occurred across donors. In an earlier analysis of roughly 540 of the donors, high-throughput TCR beta sequencing was used to judge whether each TCR beta V gene segment behaved as functional or pseudogenic. Alongside the repertoire data, information on donor age, sex, ethnicity and CMV serostatus was compiled. Genome-wide SNP genotypes for about 60% of the 666 donors were used in a later genetic analysis, which treated that subset as a discovery cohort. All discovery cohort repertoires had been generated using a single sequencing platform. Class I and class II HLA loci were covered by the typing at four-digit resolution. The number of donors typed differed by locus, with about 620-630 for A, B, C, DRB1 and DQB1, 522 for DQA1, 600 to 610 for DPA1, and under 490 for DPB1. About five DR-DQ haplotypes were treated as single units for association and clustering because of strong linkage in the cohort. On average, roughly 250,000 unique TCR beta nucleotide sequences were sequenced per donor among some 430 genotyped donors of the cohort, with around 19% of those sequences being non-productive.

This clone was observed a few times. Its antigen remains unidentified. No base-level quality is on record; no much larger clone is a single base apart. Inclusive of the bounding cysteine and phenylalanine, the CDR3 is 14 residues long. The DNA shown is the 42-base CDR3, in frame from base 1. The junction carries 10 bases between V and J, which are trimmed by 3 bases and 1 base respectively. CDR1 and CDR2 are read off the germline V gene as MDHEN and SYDVKM. Libraries came from the immunoSEQ multiplex PCR assay. The multiplex PCR relied on a mix of 60 forward primers for TCR Vbeta segments and 13 reverse primers for TCR Jbeta segments. The CDR3 region of rearranged TCR beta genes was amplified from genomic DNA with a multiplex PCR assay. The amplified TCR beta libraries were sequenced on the Illumina HiSeq System as 87-base-pair reads. Turning to the authors' computational methods: In a later analysis, tens of millions of unique TCR beta chains were counted across the roughly 700 repertoires, and around 10 million of these chains were shared by at least two donors. Raw reads were error-corrected and collapsed into unique sequences with a nearest-neighbor algorithm that merged closely related sequences to remove PCR and sequencing errors. CDR3 sequences were aligned to IMGT reference sequences to assign V, D and J gene segments. For a sequence to be retained, a match of at least six nucleotides was required to both a V gene segment and a J gene segment. A rearrangement counted as productive if the CDR3 had no stop codons and remained in frame with V and J, and every other rearrangement counted as non-productive. CDR3 was defined by IMGT convention, running from the second conserved V-encoded cysteine to the conserved J-encoded phenylalanine. Sequences without an unambiguous match to a single V gene segment were excluded from the earlier analysis of about 640 of the donors. In an earlier analysis of several hundred of the donors, V segments were called functional above 56.7% productive rearrangements and were called segregating when the between-donor standard deviation exceeded 5%. To diagnose cytomegalovirus status from the catalog of TCR beta chain sequences, a statistical classification framework was built. In a later analysis, TCR nucleotide sequences were compared against IMGT/GENE-DB human TR gene sequences so that V and J genes could be assigned. A later analysis assigned CDR3 sequences and most-parsimonious VDJ recombination scenarios with the TCRdist pipeline. In a later analysis, each TCR beta chain was defined by its CDR3 amino acid sequence together with its V-gene family, and reads without a unique V-gene family were excluded. A later analysis removed 592 highly shared, low-generation-probability nucleotide sequences to deal with suspected cross-contamination and a sequencing artifact. For each public chain, a later analysis derived a clonal expansion index from normalized ranks of inferred template counts within each repertoire. Generation probabilities in a later analysis came from a VDJ recombination model fitted to out-of-frame rearrangements, and those results were checked against IGoR. In a later analysis, TCR-TCR, TCR-HLA and TCR-CMV co-occurrence was scored with hypergeometric tests, and a repertoire-size bias correction was applied to TCR pairs. To estimate false discovery rates, a later analysis permuted the HLA or CMV assignments 20 times. A later analysis grouped co-occurring TCRs with DBSCAN, adding TCRdist sequence similarity when clustering within HLA-allele-positive subsets. Co-occurrence clustering excluded repertoires with fewer than 30,000 or more than 120,000 public chains, plus five with anomalous nucleotide sharing. TCRdb provides this immuneACCESS table in a form limited to in-frame rearrangements. Some clones are lacking; in checked studies, under half of them reflect an unresolved V gene, and why the rest are absent is not known. V and J calls and clone size come straight from that table; D and trimming were deduced from the DNA. Counted in this sample were about 140,000 clones; about two thirds of them appeared once. The top ten clones comprise less than 11% of the sample.

Results and caveats for the whole study, not just this receptor: Because the 87-base-pair reads could not distinguish some IMGT-functional V segments, including TRBV6-2 and TRBV6-3, those segments were excluded. A cluster of highly shared sequence variants was judged likely to represent a technical artifact of the sequencing pipeline. Presence/absence analyses assumed roughly uniform sequencing depth across donors, an assumption that may not hold. In a later analysis, several top co-occurrence clusters were reported to appear linked to parvovirus B19, influenza, CMV and Epstein-Barr virus. A later genetic analysis associated a missense DCLRE1C variant with V-gene and J-gene trimming of TCR beta chains, and an independent cohort replicated the association. A later analysis found that TCR association rates varied across HLA loci, with DRB1 alleles showing the most associated TCRs and HLA-C alleles the fewest. Because some donors lacked HLA typing at each locus, the association tests relied only on the typed subset. Correlated functional status among segregating V segments might be attributable to linkage disequilibrium, but an unknown experimental factor could not be ruled out. At a false discovery rate of 0.05, a later analysis linked about 16,000 TCR beta sequences to specific HLA alleles. The only immune exposure information available for the cohort was CMV serostatus. A further reported finding was that TCR beta sequences accurately predicted the HLA-A and HLA-B alleles for most subjects in the first cohort. In the study, around 160 TCR beta chains were listed as associated with cytomegalovirus. The classifier was reported to diagnose cytomegalovirus status with high specificity and sensitivity in both the original cohort and the validation cohort. According to the authors, the approach could potentially be generalized to other disease states and immunological phenotypes. In an earlier analysis of 587 of the donors, most TCR beta V segments appeared in productive rearrangements about 90% or about 30% of the time, broadly matching IMGT annotations. The earlier analysis of approximately 590 of the donors excluded 15 to 20 rarely observed V segments, including chromosome 9 orphons, because counts were too low. A later analysis found that most CMV-associated TCR beta chains appeared HLA-restricted, with HLA associations seemingly driven largely by CMV exposure. In a later genetic analysis, fewer N-insertions in productive TCRs were reported among donors in an Asian-associated ancestry cluster than the roughly 700-donor mean. In this cohort, only TCR beta chains were sequenced, and detectable features were limited by the absence of alpha or paired-chain data. In a later analysis, HLA-associated TCR beta chains showed more clonal expansion and lower generation probabilities than non-associated chains that were equally common. Most TCR sequences were observed very rarely across donors, whereas some public TCRs were present in many individuals. Assigning TCR associations to individual alleles was difficult when HLA alleles, especially DR and DQ, strongly co-occurred. In vitro tests confirmed that a few of the cytomegalovirus-associated TCR beta chains recognize cytomegalovirus antigens.

In total, 500 to 700 healthy bone marrow donors made up the cohort. At the time of sampling, every cohort member was nominally healthy, though immune exposures that went unrecorded were likely present. The donor tested CMV seropositive, placing the donor among the 289 seropositive members of the cohort. Each donor provided a peripheral blood sample, and peripheral blood mononuclear cells were used for TCR beta sequencing. The Qiagen DNeasy Blood Extraction Kit was used to extract genomic DNA from the blood cell samples. Recombination connected TRBV28 to TRBJ2-7; the D gene remains uncertain. The sample taken for sequencing was PBMCs. The TCR sequence derives from a man aged 25-45 years in good health and CMV-seropositive. The DNA sequence follows: TGTGCCAGCAGTTTCTCTACCCCATCCTACGAGCAGTACTTC. The encoded protein is CASSFSTPSYEQYF.